This T cell receptor (beta chain) was obtained from a study of shared clonotypes between healthy human individuals. Broader study findings: Naive CD4 clonotype sharing across a few donors was approximately 5.2%.

About this clone: Its antigen is not identified.

Only in-frame clones appear in the TCRdb table, and some are missing; sequencing was by immunoSEQ multiplex PCR. Of approximately 2,000,000 clones listed, 93% are singletons. Selected positively for CCR7 and CD45RO-negative, naive CD8 cells excluded terminally differentiated effector memory CD45RA+ cells. The clonotype comes from a young man in good health. Some clones in this sample may be carry-over from other donors' samples. Sequencing was done on a sample of naive CD8+ T cells from PBMCs.

CDR3 amino acids: CASSIIGTDYNEQFF. The CDR3 DNA follows: TGTGCCAGCAGCATAATCGGGACGGACTACAATGAGCAGTTCTTC. V is TRBV6-5 and J is TRBJ2-1, with D perhaps being TRBD1 or TRBD2 (5 bases each). The germline gives CDR1 MNHEY, CDR2 SVGAGI. This CDR3 contains 15 residues. Trimming pared 6 bases from V and 3 bases from J, leaving 15 bases between.